Below, 21 T cell receptor beta chains from the same sample are listed, as sequenced in a study of T cell repertoires in cytomegalovirus infection. TCRdb passed the reads through MiXCR, listing each CDR3 protein once. The table has under 200,000 distinct CDR3 sequences, 9.5% seen once. Sequenced material: PBMCs. These receptors all come from a human donor in good health (CMV status not recorded). Some clones in this sample may be carry-over from other donors' samples.

This clonotype turned up a few times. This chain links TRBV11-2 with TRBJ2-1, with 7 positions matching TRBD2. This CDR3 has 13 amino acids. V dropped 0 bases and J dropped 12; count of bases not matched to a gene: 5. Germline lookup yields CDR1 SGHAT and CDR2 FQNNGV. The DNA of the CDR3 is TGTGCCAGCAGCTTAGAGGCGGGAGCGCGGCAGTTCTTC. Translation gives CASSLEAGARQFF.

In its sample, this clonotype was seen many times. The chain uses TRBV7-2 and TRBJ2-7; D not resolved. Looked up from germline, CDR1 is SGHTA and CDR2 is FQGNSA. Deletions cut 1 base from V and 6 bases from J, with 16 bases between. The CDR3 loop spans 15 amino acids. The CDR3 DNA is TGTGCCAGCAGCTTAGAAGTCGGATGGTCATCCGAGCAGTACTTC. Its translation is CASSLEVGWSSEQYF.

This clonotype was seen at least ten times. This chain links TRBV7-2 with TRBJ2-5; D uncertain. Trimming cost V 3 bases and J 7 bases, with 6 bases left between them. Germline V gene data show CDR1 as SGHTA and CDR2 as FQGNSA. The CDR3 is made up of 11 amino acids. CDR3 region: CASSFRGTQYF. In DNA form, the CDR3 reads TGTGCCAGCAGCTTCCGAGGGACCCAGTACTTC. Full variable domain (missing parts from reference TRBV7-2 and TRBJ2-5): GAGVSQSPSNKVTEKGKDVELRCDPISGHTALYWYRQSLGQGLEFLIYFQGNSAPDKSGLPSDRFSAERTGGSVSTLTIQRTQQEDSAVYLCASSFRGTQYFGPGTRLLVL.

The V call is TRBV20-1, the J call TRBJ1-5; possible D gene TRBD1, 5 bases. The germline V and J ends were trimmed by 5 bases and 6 bases, with 14 bases remaining between them. Germline V gene lookup returns CDR1 DFQATT and CDR2 SNEGSKA (reference sequence). The CDR3 contains 13 residues. CDR3: CSAELQGGQPQHF. CDR3 DNA sequence: TGCAGTGCTGAGCTCCAGGGCGGTCAGCCCCAGCATTTT.

The chain recombines TRBV20-1 with TRBJ1-6; D is undetermined. The CDR3 has 14 residues. Trimming stripped 0 bases from V and 7 bases from J, with 10 bases between. Germline CDR1 reads DFQATT; CDR2 reads SNEGSKA (reference sequence). CDR3 loop: CSARDTYPNSPLHF. CDR3 DNA: TGCAGTGCTAGAGATACTTATCCGAATTCACCCCTCCACTTT.

V usage is TRBV28 and J usage is TRBJ1-2; 7 bases line up with TRBD1. After removal of 3 bases from V and 2 bases from J, the junction contained 6 bases not matched to a gene. This CDR3 region has 15 residues. The germline CDR1 and CDR2 sequences are MDHEN and SYDVKM. In DNA form, the CDR3 reads TGTGCCAGCAGTTTTCAGGGGGAGAAGAACTATGGCTACACCTTC. It yields the protein CASSFQGEKNYGYTF.

The gene calls are TRBV28 and TRBJ1-1; the D gene is possibly TRBD1 (6 bases). Germline CDR1 reads MDHEN; CDR2 reads SYDVKM. The CDR3 covers 13 residues. The V gene lost 10 bases and the J gene lost 0 bases, with 12 bases spanning the gap. CDR3 in amino acids: CATYRDVNTEAFF. CDR3 in DNA: TGTGCCACCTACAGGGACGTGAACACTGAAGCTTTCTTT.

CDR3 in DNA: TGCAGCGTTGAAGATCCCCAGGGGGCGCGTCCCCAGACCCAGTACTTC. This sequence encodes CSVEDPQGARPQTQYF. This chain links TRBV29-1 with TRBJ2-5, with 8 bases that match TRBD1. CDR3 size: 16 residues. CDR1 is SQVTM and CDR2 is ANQGSEA in the germline V gene. Trimming at V came to 0 bases and at J to 6 bases, leaving 12 bases not matched to a gene.

V and J are TRBV7-2 and TRBJ1-1, with D unclear. This CDR3 is built from 14 residues. The V gene's germline CDR1 is SGHTA and CDR2 FQGNSA. V shed 4 bases and J shed 1 base, with 10 bases lying between them. CDR3 DNA sequence: TGTGCCAGCAGCTCCAGACTAGGGAACACTGAAGCTTTCTTT. Translating gives CASSSRLGNTEAFF.

The chain couples TRBV5-1 to TRBJ1-3, with 9 bases identical to TRBD1. The CDR3 consists of 14 residues. CDR1 SGHRS and CDR2 YFSETQ come from the germline V gene. V shed 4 bases and J 6 bases; nucleotides not matched to a gene: 5. DNA for the CDR3: TGCGCCAGCAGCCCCGGGACAGGGCTAAACACCATATATTTT. It yields the protein CASSPGTGLNTIYF.

This clonotype was picked up a small number of times. The chain is built from TRBV28 and TRBJ2-5; D unresolved. Germline V gene lookup returns CDR1 MDHEN and CDR2 SYDVKM. Trimming pared 6 bases from V and 4 bases from J, leaving 12 bases between. The CDR3 is made up of 13 amino acids. The CDR3 DNA follows: TGTGCCAGCAGGCCCCCGATCGTAGAGACCCAGTACTTC. Its protein product is CASRPPIVETQYF.

Comment on this clonotype: A much bigger clone sits one base away, suggesting this may be a read error. This CDR3 is CASSLAMGADTQNF. The CDR3 coding sequence is TGTGCCAGCAGCTTAGCAATGGGCGCAGATACGCAGAATTTT. The V call is TRBV7-9, the J call TRBJ2-3; D remains unclear. The CDR3 loop spans 14 amino acids. Germline V gene sequence: CDR1 SEHNR, CDR2 FQNEAQ (reference sequence).

This clonotype has ten or more counts. The chain recombines TRBV12-3 or TRBV12-4 with TRBJ1-3; perhaps TRBD1 as D (5 bases). The V end lost 4 bases, the J end lost 3 bases, and 10 bases lay between the germline ends. The CDR3 loop spans 14 amino acids. The CDR3 bases are TGTGCCAGCAGTTCCTCAGGGTTTGGAAACACCATATATTTT. Translating gives CASSSSGFGNTIYF.

This clonotype appeared many times. The J gene is TRBJ2-7, the V gene TRBV7-2; D is ambiguous. The CDR3 covers 13 residues. Germline values: CDR1 SGHTA, CDR2 FQGNSA. Trimming cost V 6 bases and J 0 bases, with 9 bases left between them. CDR3 sequence reads: CASSYEYSYEQYF. The CDR3 nucleotides are TGTGCCAGCAGTTACGAGTACTCCTACGAGCAGTACTTC.

This clonotype was detected ten times or more. The chain employs TRBV6-2 or TRBV6-3 and TRBJ1-1; D is ambiguous. The length of the CDR3 is 13 residues. Trimming left V 7 bases short and J 3 bases short, with 12 bases between. The germline gives CDR1 MNHEY, CDR2 SVGEGT. The CDR3 DNA is TGTGCCAGCAACCTAGGACGGTACACTGAAGCTTTCTTT. It is translated as CASNLGRYTEAFF.

Ten or more counts support this clonotype. V usage is TRBV6-6 and J usage is TRBJ2-5; TRBD1 might be the D (6 bases). The V gene's germline CDR1 is MNHNY and CDR2 SVGAGI (reference sequence). The CDR3 totals 13 residues. V lost 8 bases to trimming and J lost 4 bases, with 14 bases between them. This CDR3 is CASLQGPLETQYF. For the CDR3, the DNA is TGTGCCAGCCTACAGGGACCCCTAGAGACCCAGTACTTC.

This clonotype has a handful of counts. This chain connects TRBV24-1 to TRBJ2-1; 9 bases align to TRBD1. V lost 4 bases and J lost 7; bases outside the gene matches: 10. The CDR3 sequence is 16 residues long. Germline V CDR1 and CDR2: KGHDR, SFDVKD. The CDR3 sequence is CATSDLQGAAGNEQFF. In DNA form, the CDR3 reads TGTGCCACCAGTGACTTACAGGGGGCAGCTGGGAATGAGCAGTTCTTC.

In this sample, this clonotype turned up many times. The chain recombines TRBV7-6 with TRBJ1-1, with a possible D match to TRBD1 (5 bases). V lost 0 bases to trimming and J lost 8 bases, with 10 bases between them. The CDR3 length is 13 residues. Germline CDR1 reads SGHVS; CDR2 reads FNYEAQ. CDR3 bases: TGTGCCAGCAGCTTAGCGCCGGAGGGGGAAGCTTTCTTT. Translation: CASSLAPEGEAFF.

This clonotype came up many times. This chain uses TRBV11-2 with TRBJ2-5; 8 bases align to TRBD1. V was pared by 5 bases and J by 3 bases, with 8 bases of the junction left unmatched. The CDR3 totals 15 residues. Germline CDR1 and CDR2: SGHAT and FQNNGV. The CDR3 coding sequence is TGTGCCAGCAGCCCACCGACGGGACAGGAAGAGACCCAGTACTTC. This sequence encodes CASSPPTGQEETQYF. The full variable domain, in which reference TRBV11-2 and TRBJ2-5 provide the parts outside the CDR3, is EAGVAQSPRYKIIEKRQSVAFWCNPISGHATLYWYQQILGQGPKLLIQFQNNGVVDDSQLPKDRFSAERLKGVDSTLKIQPAKLEDSAVYLCASSPPTGQEETQYFGPGTRLLVL.

This clonotype was observed a few times. This rearrangement joins TRBV7-9 to TRBJ2-4; D might be TRBD2 (5 bases). Between the trimmed V and J ends, which lost 1 base and 0 bases, there was a span of 7 bases. The V gene's germline CDR1 is SEHNR and CDR2 FQNEAQ (reference sequence). CDR3 length: 15 residues. The DNA of the CDR3 is TGTGCCAGCAGCTTAGGAAGCGGAGCCAAAAACATTCAGTACTTC. This translates into CASSLGSGAKNIQYF.

This clonotype was counted ten times or more. The rearrangement links TRBV7-2 to TRBJ2-1, with 7 nucleotides matching TRBD2. The CDR3 has 16 amino acids. V lost 4 bases and J lost 8; bases outside the gene matches: 14. The V gene's germline CDR1 is SGHTA and CDR2 FQGNSA. For the CDR3, the DNA is TGTGCCAGCAGCTGGGCGGGGCTAGCGGTGGTCGATGAGCAGTTCTTC. Its translation is CASSWAGLAVVDEQFF.